Listed here are 8 T cell receptor beta chains from one sample, sequenced in a study of T cell responses to AZD1222 COVID-19 vaccine. The data were produced by immunoSEQ multiplex PCR, yet TCRdb's version contains in-frame clones alone and is incomplete. The profile covers 85,000 to 100,000 clones, with around 90% appearing a single time and 3.7% taken by the ten largest. Here the sequenced sample was peripheral blood, taken on day 0 of AZD1222 vaccination. The receptors here all came from an adult in good health.

The rearrangement uses TRBV28 and TRBJ1-5; 8 positions agree with TRBD1. The CDR3 consists of 14 residues. With 11 bases clipped from V and 2 bases from J, the junction kept 8 bases outside the gene matches. Looked up from germline, CDR1 is MDHEN and CDR2 is SYDVKM. CDR3 in DNA: TGTGCCGGGCAGGACAGGGCTGGCAATCAGCCCCAGCATTTT. Translation: CAGQDRAGNQPQHF.

The chain joins TRBV9 to TRBJ2-3; D is uncertain. Germline values: CDR1 SGDLS, CDR2 YYNGEE. The CDR3 length is 13 residues. V was clipped by 4 bases and J by 6 bases, with 12 bases between them. For the CDR3, the DNA is TGTGCCAGCAGCCCCGCCGATAGGGATACGCAGTATTTT. It codes for CASSPADRDTQYF. The whole variable domain, filled in from reference TRBV9 and TRBJ2-3, reads DSGVTQTPKHLITATGQRVTLRCSPRSGDLSVYWYQQSLDQGLQFLIQYYNGEERAKGNILERFSAQQFPDLHSELNLSSLELGDSALYFCASSPADRDTQYFGPGTRLTVL.

J is TRBJ2-5 and V is TRBV3-1 (or the pseudogene TRBV3-2); D is unclear. CDR1 and CDR2 (germline): LGHDT, YNNKEL (reference sequence). Trimming took 4 bases from V and 5 from J, leaving 8 bases between them. The CDR3 sequence is 12 residues long. CDR3 amino acids: CASSPPGETQYF. In DNA, the CDR3 is TGTGCCAGCAGCCCCCCCGGGGAGACCCAGTACTTC.

The rearrangement joins TRBV9 to TRBJ1-2; no clear D. The CDR3 consists of 11 residues. V lost 0 bases and J 8 bases, leaving 5 bases between the germline ends. The V gene's germline CDR1 is SGDLS and CDR2 YYNGEE. Written as DNA, the CDR3 is TGTGCCAGCAGCGTAGCGTCCGGCTACACCTTC. Translation gives CASSVASGYTF. Drawing the rest from reference TRBV9 and TRBJ1-2, the complete variable domain is DSGVTQTPKHLITATGQRVTLRCSPRSGDLSVYWYQQSLDQGLQFLIQYYNGEERAKGNILERFSAQQFPDLHSELNLSSLELGDSALYFCASSVASGYTFGSGTRLTVV.

The chain has TRBV25-1 and TRBJ2-1; D not certain. Germline V lookup: CDR1 MGHDK, CDR2 SYGVNS. V lost 1 base, J lost 7 bases, and 11 bases lay in between. The CDR3 sequence is 14 residues long. The CDR3 sequence is CASSEFPAGNEQFF. The CDR3 nucleotides read TGTGCCAGCAGTGAATTCCCCGCAGGAAATGAGCAGTTCTTC.

V is TRBV6-2 or TRBV6-3 and J is TRBJ1-5, with 9 nucleotides matching TRBD1. This CDR3 region has 16 residues. Germline CDR1 and CDR2: MNHEY and SVGEGT. The trim removed 5 bases at V and 1 base at J, leaving 6 bases unmatched. CDR3 DNA: TGTGCCAGCAGTAGGACAGGGGACGGGAGCAATCAGCCCCAGCATTTT. Protein sequence: CASSRTGDGSNQPQHF.

The rearrangement joins TRBV10-1 to TRBJ1-5; the D is unclear. Trimming pared 4 bases from V and 7 bases from J, leaving 5 bases between. CDR1 WNHNN and CDR2 SYGVQD come from the germline V gene (reference sequence). CDR3 size: 11 residues. The CDR3 here is CASSAGQPQHF. The CDR3 region has the DNA TGCGCCAGCAGTGCGGGACAGCCCCAGCATTTT.

This clone occurred a few times. The chain carries TRBV13 and TRBJ2-7, with TRBD2 identical over 12 bases. The ends lost 3 bases at V and 3 bases at J; junction bases unmatched: 6. Germline-derived CDR1 and CDR2 are PRHDT and FYEKMQ (reference sequence). The CDR3 loop spans 16 amino acids. The CDR3 DNA reads TGTGCCAGCAGCTTCACGACTAGCGGGGGAAACTACGAGCAGTACTTC. Translating gives CASSFTTSGGNYEQYF.